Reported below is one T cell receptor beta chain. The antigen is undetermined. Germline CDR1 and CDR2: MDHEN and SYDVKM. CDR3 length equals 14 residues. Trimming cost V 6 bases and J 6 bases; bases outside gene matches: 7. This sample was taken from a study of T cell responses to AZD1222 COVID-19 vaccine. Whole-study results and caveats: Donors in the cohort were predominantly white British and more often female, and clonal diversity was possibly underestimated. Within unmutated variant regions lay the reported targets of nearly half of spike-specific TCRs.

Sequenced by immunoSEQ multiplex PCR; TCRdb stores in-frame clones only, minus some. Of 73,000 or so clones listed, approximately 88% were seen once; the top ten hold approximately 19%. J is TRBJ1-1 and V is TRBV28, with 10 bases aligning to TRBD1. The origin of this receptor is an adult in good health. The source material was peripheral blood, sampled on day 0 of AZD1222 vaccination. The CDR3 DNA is TGTGCCAGCAGCAGACAGGGGGCGATTCCTGAAGCTTTCTTT. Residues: CASSRQGAIPEAFF. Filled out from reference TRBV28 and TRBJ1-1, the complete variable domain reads DVKVTQSSRYLVKRTGEKVFLECVQDMDHENMFWYRQDPGLGLRLIYFSYDVKMKEKGDIPEGYSVSREKKERFSLILESASTNQTSMYLCASSRQGAIPEAFFGQGTRLTVV.